A selection of T cell receptor beta chains follows, all from one sample in a study of regulatory T cells in long-lasting Graves disease. TCRdb re-called the multiplex PCR reads with MiXCR, one entry per CDR3 protein. The sample includes hundreds of thousands of distinct CDR3 sequences, more than 20% seen only once; the top ten take roughly 8%. The specimen was peripheral blood mononuclear cells (PBMCs), collected when the disease was refractory, from a patient treated with antithyroid drugs. These receptors all stem from a female donor with Graves disease. CDR3s include the opening cysteine and the closing phenylalanine or tryptophan. D genes are given only for firm matches. Clone size is given for some rows only: seen once, a few or many times, or a class if the clone is expanded.

cdr3_nt cdr3_aa d_call clone_size j_call v_call
TGTGCCAGCAGTCTACGAGGGACGAGCGAGCAGTACTTC CASSLRGTSEQYF - many TRBJ2-7 TRBV28
TGTGCCAGCAGCTTGGTACAGGGGGCTCCGACTAACTATGGCTACACCTTC CASSLVQGAPTNYGYTF TRBD1 few TRBJ1-2 TRBV5-5
TGTGCCAGCAGTTACTCCAATTCACCGAACACTGAAGCTTTCTTT CASSYSNSPNTEAFF - many TRBJ1-1 TRBV6-5
TGTGCCAGCAGTTCCCGAAATTACGAGCAGTACTTC CASSSRNYEQYF - many TRBJ2-7 TRBV28
TGTGCCAGCTCACCGGGAACCCATGGGGCTGAAGCTTTCTTT CASSPGTHGAEAFF - many TRBJ1-1 TRBV18
TGTGCCTGGACCCCGCACACCGGGGAGCTGTTTTTT CAWTPHTGELFF - - TRBJ2-2 TRBV30
TGTGCCAGCAGTTTGGGACTAGCGGGGGCTTTCCACGAGCAGTACTTC CASSLGLAGAFHEQYF TRBD2 many TRBJ2-7 TRBV27
TGTGCCAGCAGCCCAGGGACAGGCCCCAATCAGCCCCAGTATTTT CASSPGTGPNQPQYF TRBD1 - TRBJ2-3 TRBV27
TGTGCCAGCAGCTCCAAGGGATTCTCCTACGAGCAGTACTTC CASSSKGFSYEQYF - many TRBJ2-7 TRBV11-2
TGCGCCAGCAGCTACCGTCAGGGGGAAAAACTGTTTTTT CASSYRQGEKLFF - - TRBJ1-4 TRBV4-3
TGTGCCAGCAGCTTGGGGGGAGGTAGTGCCAAAAACATTCAGTACTTC CASSLGGGSAKNIQYF - - TRBJ2-4 TRBV5-4
TGCAGCGTGACAGGGGACAACACTGAAGCTTTCTTT CSVTGDNTEAFF TRBD1 many TRBJ1-1 TRBV29-1
TGTGCCAGCGGAGAGGGGGCAGGAGCTGGAAACACCATATATTTT CASGEGAGAGNTIYF TRBD1 few TRBJ1-3 TRBV2
TGTGCTAGCAGCTTTGAGGGGATGGGGACCCAGTACTTC CASSFEGMGTQYF - few TRBJ2-5 TRBV7-7
TGTGCCAGCAGTCACCCGGGCCGGGAGCAGTACTTC CASSHPGREQYF - many TRBJ2-7 TRBV5-4
TGTGCCAGCAAAAGACTAGCGGGATTCTACGAGCAGTACTTC CASKRLAGFYEQYF TRBD2 many TRBJ2-7 TRBV2
TGTGCCAGCAGCTTAGCCCCCGGGGGGGCTAACTATGGCTACACCTTC CASSLAPGGANYGYTF - - TRBJ1-2 TRBV7-2
TGTGCCAGCAGTCCCGGGGAGCCACTACCTGGAAACACCATATATTTT CASSPGEPLPGNTIYF - - TRBJ1-3 TRBV28
TGTGCCAGCAGCGCATCAGGGAGTGGCTACACCTTC CASSASGSGYTF - - TRBJ1-2 TRBV7-6
TGTGCCAGCAGTACGCCGACCAGGGGGCGAATCCAAGAGACCCAGTACTTC CASSTPTRGRIQETQYF TRBD1 many TRBJ2-5 TRBV28
TGTGCCAGCAGCTCGGGCGGGAGGGCCTGGCAAGAGACCCAGTACTTC CASSSGGRAWQETQYF TRBD2 many TRBJ2-5 TRBV11-1
TGTGCCAGCACGGTGGGAGGAGGAGAGACCCAGTACTTC CASTVGGGETQYF - many TRBJ2-5 TRBV28
TGTGCCAGCAGCTCCTTCAGGAGGGGGAACACTGAAGCTTTCTTT CASSSFRRGNTEAFF - - TRBJ1-1 TRBV5-4
TGCGCCAGCAGCTTGATGGCGGGAACCTATGGCTACACCTTC CASSLMAGTYGYTF - few TRBJ1-2 TRBV5-1
TGTGCCAGTGGGGACAGGGGGCTGGGAGATACGCAGTATTTT CASGDRGLGDTQYF TRBD1 - TRBJ2-3 TRBV19
TGCAGTGCCGCGGGGCACACGAATGAAAAACTGTTTTTT CSAAGHTNEKLFF - - TRBJ1-4 TRBV20-1
TGTGCCAGCTCTTCTCCCCAGCAGCCCCAGCATTTT CASSSPQQPQHF - many TRBJ1-5 TRBV28
TGTGCCTGGAGGTTTACCGGGAGCGGGCCCGAGCAGTACTTC CAWRFTGSGPEQYF - - TRBJ2-7 TRBV30
TGCAGCGTCCGCCGCCGGGACACTAAGTCTGGGGCCAACGTCCTGACTTTC CSVRRRDTKSGANVLTF - - TRBJ2-6 TRBV29-1
TGTGCCAGCCTCCGACGGAACACCGGGGAGCTGTTTTTT CASLRRNTGELFF - many TRBJ2-2 TRBV6-1
TGTGCCACCCGGGACAGCAACCAAGAGACCCAGTACTTC CATRDSNQETQYF TRBD1 many TRBJ2-5 TRBV10-3
TGTGCCAGCATTCCGGGACAGAGACAAGTCGGGGAGCTGTTTTTT CASIPGQRQVGELFF TRBD1 - TRBJ2-2 TRBV12-3/TRBV12-4
TGCAGTGCTCAAAGCGGGAAGGGCTCCTACGAGCAGTACTTC CSAQSGKGSYEQYF TRBD2 many TRBJ2-7 TRBV20-1
TGTGCCAGCAGTGATCAGGGGGCAACAACTAATGAAAAACTGTTTTTT CASSDQGATTNEKLFF TRBD1 many TRBJ1-4 TRBV2
TGTGCCAGCAGTAACGCCAGGATGACCCAGTACTTC CASSNARMTQYF - many TRBJ2-5 TRBV6-1
TGTGCCATCAGTGCTTCGGTTGTCGATCAGCCCCAGCATTTT CAISASVVDQPQHF - few TRBJ1-5 TRBV10-3
TGTGCCAGCGGTACTAGGACTGGGGCCAACGTCCTGACTTTC CASGTRTGANVLTF - - TRBJ2-6 TRBV12-3/TRBV12-4
TGTGCCAGCAGTGAACTGGGTGGTGGGTATAGCAATCAGCCCCAGCATTTT CASSELGGGYSNQPQHF - many TRBJ1-5 TRBV28
TGTGCCATCAGTGAGAGCGGTAGCGGGGCTAGACAAGAGACCCAGTACTTC CAISESGSGARQETQYF TRBD2 - TRBJ2-5 TRBV10-3
TGTGCCAGCAGGGGGGAGGGCGTCGTCACTGAAGCTTTCTTT CASRGEGVVTEAFF - few TRBJ1-1 TRBV7-9
TGTGCCAGCAGCCCCGAAGGCAGGGGGATGTACGAGCAGTACTTC CASSPEGRGMYEQYF TRBD1 many TRBJ2-7 TRBV7-3
TGTGCCAGCGCCCACACTGGAGGCTACGAGCAGTACTTC CASAHTGGYEQYF - many TRBJ2-7 TRBV27
TGTGCCAGCGCCCAAAGCAGGGGACAAGCTTTCTTT CASAQSRGQAFF - few TRBJ1-1 TRBV6-1
TGTGCCACCAGCAGAGTTGGGGGTAGGGAAGGCATTCAGTACTTC CATSRVGGREGIQYF - - TRBJ2-4 TRBV15
TGCAGCGTTGTCGGGGCCCATGGCTACACCTTC CSVVGAHGYTF - many TRBJ1-2 TRBV29-1
TGTGCCATCAGTGAAACAATCCCCTCCTATAATTCACCCCTCCACTTT CAISETIPSYNSPLHF - - TRBJ1-6 TRBV10-3
TGTGCCAGCAGCCAGGGGACCTACAATGAGCAGTTCTTC CASSQGTYNEQFF - few TRBJ2-1 TRBV3-1
TGTGCCAGCAGCTTCAAAGGGGCAAGTTTTTACGAGCAGTACTTC CASSFKGASFYEQYF - few TRBJ2-7 TRBV13
TGTGCCAGCAGCCAAGCGGGAAGCCTACACTACGAGCAGTACTTC CASSQAGSLHYEQYF - - TRBJ2-7 TRBV14
TGTGCCAGCAGCCCGAATCCCCCCGGGGCCAACGTCCTGACTTTC CASSPNPPGANVLTF - - TRBJ2-6 TRBV6-2/TRBV6-3
TGTGCCAGCAGTTACGGCATCGGTGGGGAGCTGTTTTTT CASSYGIGGELFF - many TRBJ2-2 TRBV6-5
TGCAGTGCTAGAGACAGGGTGAACTATGGCTACACCTTC CSARDRVNYGYTF - many TRBJ1-2 TRBV20-1
TGCAGTGCTAGGACTGAGAACACCGGGGAGCTGTTTTTT CSARTENTGELFF - few TRBJ2-2 TRBV20-1
TGTGCCAGCAGTTTTCAGGACGCCCTAAACATTCAGTACTTC CASSFQDALNIQYF - - TRBJ2-4 TRBV28
TGCGCCAGCAGCCAAGGAACCGGGACACGGAGCTATGGCTACACCTTC CASSQGTGTRSYGYTF - - TRBJ1-2 TRBV4-1
TGTGCCACCATCCGGACTAGCGGGAGGACTAACACCGGGGAGCTGTTTTTT CATIRTSGRTNTGELFF TRBD2 - TRBJ2-2 TRBV28
TGCAGTGCGGGGGACAGGGAGGGATCCCCTGAAACTTTCTTT CSAGDREGSPETFF TRBD1 - TRBJ1-1 TRBV20-1
TGCGCCAGCAGCTTCGCGGGGGGGAATGAAAAACTGTTTTTT CASSFAGGNEKLFF - many TRBJ1-4 TRBV5-1
TGTGCCAGCAGTCGAACAGCCTGCATGGGTGAAAAACTGTTTTTT CASSRTACMGEKLFF - - TRBJ1-4 TRBV6-1
TGTGCCACAACAATCTCCTACGAGCAGTACTTC CATTISYEQYF - many TRBJ2-7 TRBV2